This T cell receptor (beta chain) stems from a study of blood T cell repertoires in COVID-19. About the research overall: Samples representing acute and convalescent COVID-19 were sourced from the United States, Italy and Spain. From T cells, B-cell-depleted T cells, or PBMCs came the material, which was cDNA or gDNA.

Under the authors' procedure: For nucleated cells, counts were estimated from reference gene primer amplification. Sequencing was performed with immunoSEQ multiplex PCR; in TCRdb, only in-frame clones are kept and a portion is missing. That table is the source of V, J and clone size, and D and trimming were worked out from the DNA. Of a few hundred thousand clones in the sample, 86% were seen once. V was clipped by 8 bases and J by 1 base, with 14 bases between them. The CDR3 spans 14 residues. This TCR was recovered from a man aged 45-65 years with acute or convalescent COVID-19. The V call is TRBV23-1, the J call TRBJ1-1, with D uncertain. TRBV23-1 is an ORF; its function is uncertain. The sequenced material came from peripheral blood. The CDR3 DNA follows: TGCGCCAGCCCGGATGGCAGGAAGAACACTGAAGCTTTCTTT. It codes for CASPDGRKNTEAFF.